This entry describes one T cell receptor beta chain. Its specific antigen is unknown. No quality values exist for individual bases; no much larger clone is one base distant. The CDR3 regions of human TCRbeta chains were analyzed by immunosequencing. Per the source publication's procedure: Repertoire TCRs were matched against a reference library of SARS-CoV-2-specific TCRs generated with the MIRA antigen-specificity platform. Breadth was defined as the fraction of unique TCRs that were SARS-CoV-2-associated. Depth was defined as the fraction of total T cells that were SARS-CoV-2-associated. Using the MIRA data, every spike-specific TCR was mapped to the spike region that the TCR reacted to and assigned to either a CD4 or a CD8 class. Log10-transformed breadth and depth values were compared by one-way ANOVA with Sidak's multiple comparisons tests. The table was pulled from immuneACCESS by TCRdb, which kept in-frame rearrangements only. Such tables lose some clones; where checked, under half of the loss comes from unresolved V genes, and the rest has no known cause. The V and J calls and clone size were taken over from that table, and D and trimming were inferred from the DNA. For this sample there are about 170,000 clones; 87% appear just once. The ten largest make up about 3% of the sample.

The CDR1 and CDR2 encoded by the germline V gene (reference sequence) are LNHDA and SQIVND. V was cut back by 5 bases and J by 3 bases, leaving a gap of 17 bases between them. The CDR3 holds 15 amino acids from the cysteine to the phenylalanine. The entry retains the CDR3 DNA only, 45 bases that are in frame from base 1. This entry is derived from a study of T cell responses to AZD1222 COVID-19 vaccine (dated by TCRdb to the early 2020s). Some background on the complete study: AZD1222 recipients whose second dose came at about 4 weeks and those whose second dose came at about 12 weeks were combined into one group, since spike-specific TCR depth and breadth did not differ between the two schedules. A total of just over 230 trial participants underwent TCR sequencing, of whom some 200 had received two doses of AZD1222 and some 26 had received two doses of the MenACWY control vaccine. Enrollment into the trials was organized by age into subgroups of 18-55, 56-69 and 70-plus years, and those subgroups contained roughly 150, 30 and 60 TCR-sequenced participants, respectively.

Reading the label with the study, this specimen's time point is: baseline before first vaccination. The vaccinee samples were drawn from two UK trials, COV001 and COV002, one of which was a single-blind randomized controlled phase 2/3 trial testing AZD1222 (ChAdOx1 nCoV-19) in healthy adults. For TCRbeta chain sequencing, PBMC samples were collected from trial participants at day 0 and at day 28 after the second dose. Overall study outcomes, separate from this receptor: CD4 TCRs associated with the vaccine covered the entire spike protein, and the dominant responses were in regions 160-218 and 743-854. The 56-69-year group was small, and its depth increase did not reach significance, likely because of low power. After two AZD1222 doses, spike-specific TCR breadth and depth were significantly higher than at day 0 and than in MenACWY recipients. Most participants were white British and females outnumbered males, and the authors suggested that clonal diversity may have been underestimated. Nearly half of unique spike-specific TCRs reportedly recognized epitopes outside regions mutated in the B.1.351 and B.1.1.7 variants. Conclusions about previously exposed vaccinees were limited because only a handful of AZD1222 recipients were SARS-CoV-2 seropositive at baseline. Because no day 14 peak-response samples were available, repertoires were characterized only after the peak T cell response.

The clonotype was recovered from an adult in good health. The chain uses TRBV19 and TRBJ2-7; D gene: possibly TRBD2, on 6 matching bases. Specimen: peripheral blood, collected on day 0 of AZD1222 vaccination. The DNA reads as follows: TGTGCCAGTAGTTCGTTTAGTAGCGGAGACTACGAGCAGTACTTC. Translated, this is CASSSFSSGDYEQYF.